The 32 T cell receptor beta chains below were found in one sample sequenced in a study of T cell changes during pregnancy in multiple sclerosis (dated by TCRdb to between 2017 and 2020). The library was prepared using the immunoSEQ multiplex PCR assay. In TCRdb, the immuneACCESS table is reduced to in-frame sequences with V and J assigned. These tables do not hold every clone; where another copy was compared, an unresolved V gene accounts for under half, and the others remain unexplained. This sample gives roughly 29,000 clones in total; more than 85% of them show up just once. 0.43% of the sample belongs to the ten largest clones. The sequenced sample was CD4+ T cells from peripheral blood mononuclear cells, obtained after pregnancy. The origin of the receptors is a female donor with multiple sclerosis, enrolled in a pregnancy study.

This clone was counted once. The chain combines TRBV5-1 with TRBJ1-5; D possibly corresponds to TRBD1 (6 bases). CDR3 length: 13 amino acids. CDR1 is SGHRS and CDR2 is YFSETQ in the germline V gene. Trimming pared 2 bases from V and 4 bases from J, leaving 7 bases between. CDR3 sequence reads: CASSLTGNQPQHF. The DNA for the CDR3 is TGCGCCAGCAGCTTAACAGGGAATCAGCCCCAGCATTTT.

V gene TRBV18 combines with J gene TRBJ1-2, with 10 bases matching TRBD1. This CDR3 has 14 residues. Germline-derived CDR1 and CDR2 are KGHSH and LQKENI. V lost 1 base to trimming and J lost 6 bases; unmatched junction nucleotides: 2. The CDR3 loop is CASSPLGTGDGYTF. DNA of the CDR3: TGTGCCAGCTCACCACTGGGGACAGGGGATGGCTACACCTTC.

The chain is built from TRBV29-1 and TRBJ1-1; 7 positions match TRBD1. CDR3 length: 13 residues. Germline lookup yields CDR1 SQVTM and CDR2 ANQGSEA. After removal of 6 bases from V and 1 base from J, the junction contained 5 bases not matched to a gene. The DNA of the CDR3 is TGCAGCGTCCAGGGACAGCCGAACACTGAAGCTTTCTTT. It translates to CSVQGQPNTEAFF.

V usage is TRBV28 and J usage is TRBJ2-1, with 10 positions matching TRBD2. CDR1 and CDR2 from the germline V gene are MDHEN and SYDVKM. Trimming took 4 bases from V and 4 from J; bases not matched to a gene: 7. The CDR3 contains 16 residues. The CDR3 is CASSSGTSARYNEQFF. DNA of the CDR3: TGTGCCAGCAGTTCCGGGACTAGCGCCAGGTACAATGAGCAGTTCTTC.

Here the CDR3 reads CASSVGFGGSIYNEQFF. The CDR3 coding sequence is TGTGCCAGCAGCGTCGGGTTCGGGGGGTCCATCTACAATGAGCAGTTCTTC. The chain recombines TRBV5-8 with TRBJ2-1; 7 nucleotides agree with TRBD2. The CDR3 spans 17 residues. The V segment lost 4 bases and the J segment 3 bases; nucleotides outside the gene matches: 13. Germline V gene lookup returns CDR1 SGHTS and CDR2 YDEGEE.

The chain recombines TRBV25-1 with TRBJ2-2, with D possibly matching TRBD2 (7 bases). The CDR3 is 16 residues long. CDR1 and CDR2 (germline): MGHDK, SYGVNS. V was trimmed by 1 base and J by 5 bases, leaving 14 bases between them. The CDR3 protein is CASSELRGGQTGELFF. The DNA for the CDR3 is TGTGCCAGCAGTGAATTGAGGGGGGGGCAAACCGGGGAGCTGTTTTTT.

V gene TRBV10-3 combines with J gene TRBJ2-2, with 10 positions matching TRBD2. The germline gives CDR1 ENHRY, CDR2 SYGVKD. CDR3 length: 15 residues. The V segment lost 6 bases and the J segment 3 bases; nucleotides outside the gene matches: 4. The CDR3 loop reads CAISPLAGDTGELFF. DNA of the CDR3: TGTGCCATCAGCCCGCTAGCGGGGGACACCGGGGAGCTGTTTTTT.

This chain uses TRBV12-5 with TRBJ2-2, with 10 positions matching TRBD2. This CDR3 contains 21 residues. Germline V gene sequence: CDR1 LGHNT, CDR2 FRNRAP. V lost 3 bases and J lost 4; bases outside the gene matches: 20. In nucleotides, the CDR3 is TGTGCTAGTGGTTTTTCCCAAATCAGCGGGGGGGCTCTTTATAGCACCGGGGAGCTGTTTTTT. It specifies CASGFSQISGGALYSTGELFF.

The CDR3 bases are TGTGCCAGCAGCCTTTGGACTAGCGAAAGCAATGAGCAGTTCTTC. Protein: CASSLWTSESNEQFF. This chain joins TRBV7-2 and TRBJ2-1, with 9 bases aligning to TRBD2. J was trimmed by 6 bases and V by 5 bases; bases with no gene match: 8. This CDR3 is 15 amino acids long. CDR1 is SGHTA and CDR2 is FQGNSA in the germline V gene.

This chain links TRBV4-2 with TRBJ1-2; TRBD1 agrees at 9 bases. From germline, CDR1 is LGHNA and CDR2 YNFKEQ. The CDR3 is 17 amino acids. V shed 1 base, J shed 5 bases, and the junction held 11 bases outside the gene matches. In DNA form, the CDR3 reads TGTGCCAGCAGCCAAGTGGCGACAGGGGGTCGGGGATATGGCTACACCTTC. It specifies CASSQVATGGRGYGYTF.

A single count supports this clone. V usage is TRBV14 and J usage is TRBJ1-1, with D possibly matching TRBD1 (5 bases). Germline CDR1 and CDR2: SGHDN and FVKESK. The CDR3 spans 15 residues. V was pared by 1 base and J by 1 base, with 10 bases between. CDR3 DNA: TGTGCCAGCAGCCAAGGAGGACATTGGAACACTGAAGCTTTCTTT. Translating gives CASSQGGHWNTEAFF.

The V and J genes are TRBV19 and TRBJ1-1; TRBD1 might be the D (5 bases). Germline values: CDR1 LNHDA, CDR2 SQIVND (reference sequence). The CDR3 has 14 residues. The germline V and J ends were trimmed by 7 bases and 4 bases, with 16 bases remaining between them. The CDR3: CASTRGGSGTEAFF. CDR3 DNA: TGTGCCAGTACCCGGGGGGGGTCGGGCACTGAAGCTTTCTTT.

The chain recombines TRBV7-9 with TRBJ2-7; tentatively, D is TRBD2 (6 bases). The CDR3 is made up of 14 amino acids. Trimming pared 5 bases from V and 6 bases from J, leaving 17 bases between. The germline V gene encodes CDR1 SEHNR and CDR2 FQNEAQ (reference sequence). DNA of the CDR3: TGTGCCAGCAGCCGCAGCGAGGGGAGGCGCGAGCAGTACTTC. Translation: CASSRSEGRREQYF.

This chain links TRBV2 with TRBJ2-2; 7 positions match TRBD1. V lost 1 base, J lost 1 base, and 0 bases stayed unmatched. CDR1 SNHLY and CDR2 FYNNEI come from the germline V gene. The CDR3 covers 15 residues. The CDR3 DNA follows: TGTGCCAGCAGTGAAGGACAGGGGAACACCGGGGAGCTGTTTTTT. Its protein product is CASSEGQGNTGELFF.

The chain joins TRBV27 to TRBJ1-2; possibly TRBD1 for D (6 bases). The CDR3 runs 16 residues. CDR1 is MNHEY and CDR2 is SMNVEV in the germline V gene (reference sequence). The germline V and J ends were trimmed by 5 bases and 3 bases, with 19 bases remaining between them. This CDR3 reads CASSRVTGGNDYGYTF. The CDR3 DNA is TGTGCCAGCAGTCGAGTGACAGGTGGGAACGACTATGGCTACACCTTC.

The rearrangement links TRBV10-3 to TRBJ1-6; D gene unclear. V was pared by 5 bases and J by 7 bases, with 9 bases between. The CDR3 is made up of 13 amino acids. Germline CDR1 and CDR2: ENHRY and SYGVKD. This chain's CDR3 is CAISLTTNSPLHF. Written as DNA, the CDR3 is TGTGCCATCAGTCTGACAACCAATTCACCCCTCCACTTT.

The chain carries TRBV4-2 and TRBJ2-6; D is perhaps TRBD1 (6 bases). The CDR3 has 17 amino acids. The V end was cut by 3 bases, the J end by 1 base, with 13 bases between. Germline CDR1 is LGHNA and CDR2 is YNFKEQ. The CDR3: CASSHRQDESGANVLTF. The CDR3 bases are TGTGCCAGCAGCCATAGACAGGATGAGTCTGGGGCCAACGTCCTGACTTTC.

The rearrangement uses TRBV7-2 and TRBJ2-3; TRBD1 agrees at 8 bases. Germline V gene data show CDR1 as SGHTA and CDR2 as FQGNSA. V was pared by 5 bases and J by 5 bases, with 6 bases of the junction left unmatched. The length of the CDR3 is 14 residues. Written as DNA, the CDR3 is TGTGCCAGCAGCCGACAGGGGAGGAGAGATACGCAGTATTTT. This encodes CASSRQGRRDTQYF. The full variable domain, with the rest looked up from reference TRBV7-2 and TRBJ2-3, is GAGVSQSPSNKVTEKGKDVELRCDPISGHTALYWYRQSLGQGLEFLIYFQGNSAPDKSGLPSDRFSAERTGGSVSTLTIQRTQQEDSAVYLCASSRQGRRDTQYFGPGTRLTVL.

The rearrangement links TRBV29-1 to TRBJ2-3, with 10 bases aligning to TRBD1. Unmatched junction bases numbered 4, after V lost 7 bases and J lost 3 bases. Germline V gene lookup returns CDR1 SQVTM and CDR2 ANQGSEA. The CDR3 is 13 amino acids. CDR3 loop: CSARTGGTDTQYF. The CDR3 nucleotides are TGCAGCGCCCGGACAGGGGGAACAGATACGCAGTATTTT.

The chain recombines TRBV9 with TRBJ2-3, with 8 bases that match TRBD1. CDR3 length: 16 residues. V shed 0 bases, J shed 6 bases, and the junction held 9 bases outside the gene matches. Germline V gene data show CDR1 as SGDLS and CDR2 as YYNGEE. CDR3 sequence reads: CASSVGTGNMGDTQYF. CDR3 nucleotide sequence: TGTGCCAGCAGCGTAGGGACAGGGAATATGGGGGATACGCAGTATTTT.

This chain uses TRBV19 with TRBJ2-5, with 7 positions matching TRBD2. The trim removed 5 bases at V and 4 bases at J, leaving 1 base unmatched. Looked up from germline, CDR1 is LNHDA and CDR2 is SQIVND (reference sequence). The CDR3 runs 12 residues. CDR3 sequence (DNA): TGTGCCAGTAGTTCGGGGGGAGAGACCCAGTACTTC. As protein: CASSSGGETQYF.

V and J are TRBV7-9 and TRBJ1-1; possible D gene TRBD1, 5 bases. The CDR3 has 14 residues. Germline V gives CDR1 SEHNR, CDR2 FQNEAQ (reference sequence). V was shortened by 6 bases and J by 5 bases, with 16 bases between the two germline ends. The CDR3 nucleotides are TGTGCCAGCAGAGGGACGGGGGGAGGGACTGAAGCTTTCTTT. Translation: CASRGTGGGTEAFF. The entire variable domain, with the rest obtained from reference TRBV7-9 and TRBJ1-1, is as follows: DTGVSQNPRHKITKRGQNVTFRCDPISEHNRLYWYRQTLGQGPEFLTYFQNEAQLEKSRLLSDRFSAERPKGSFSTLEIQRTEQGDSAMYLCASRGTGGGTEAFFGQGTRLTVV.

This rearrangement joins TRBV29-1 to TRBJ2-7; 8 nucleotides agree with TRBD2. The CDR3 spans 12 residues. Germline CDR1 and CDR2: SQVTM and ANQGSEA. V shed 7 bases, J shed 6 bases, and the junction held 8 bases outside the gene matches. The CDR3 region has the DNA TGCAGCGCCAACGGGGGGGCGCGCGAGCAGTACTTC. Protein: CSANGGAREQYF.

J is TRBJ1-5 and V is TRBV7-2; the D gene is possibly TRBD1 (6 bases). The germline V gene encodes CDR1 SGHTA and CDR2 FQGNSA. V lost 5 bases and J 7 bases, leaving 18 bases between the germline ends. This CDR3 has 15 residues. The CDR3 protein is CASSPLQGSYQPQHF. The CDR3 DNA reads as TGTGCCAGCAGCCCCTTACAGGGAAGTTACCAGCCCCAGCATTTT.

The chain's CDR3 is CASSYSTDRGDGYTF. CDR3 bases: TGTGCCAGCAGTTACTCAACCGACAGGGGTGATGGCTACACCTTC. The rearrangement uses TRBV6-5 and TRBJ1-2; 8 bases are a match to TRBD1. The CDR3 has 15 residues. The germline V gene encodes CDR1 MNHEY and CDR2 SVGAGI. Losses at the gene ends were 0 bases for V and 6 bases for J; bases not matched to a gene: 6.

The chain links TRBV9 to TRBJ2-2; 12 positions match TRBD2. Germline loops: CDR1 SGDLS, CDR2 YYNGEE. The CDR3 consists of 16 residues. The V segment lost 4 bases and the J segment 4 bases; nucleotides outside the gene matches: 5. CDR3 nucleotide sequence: TGTGCCAGCAGCACAGGACTAGCGGGGCTCACCGGGGAGCTGTTTTTT. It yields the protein CASSTGLAGLTGELFF.

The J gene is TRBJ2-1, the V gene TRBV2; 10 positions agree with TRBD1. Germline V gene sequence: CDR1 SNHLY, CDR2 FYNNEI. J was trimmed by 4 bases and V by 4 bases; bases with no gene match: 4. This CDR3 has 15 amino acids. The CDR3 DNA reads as TGTGCCAGCAGTGGGCAGGACAGGGGGTACAATGAGCAGTTCTTC. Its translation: CASSGQDRGYNEQFF.

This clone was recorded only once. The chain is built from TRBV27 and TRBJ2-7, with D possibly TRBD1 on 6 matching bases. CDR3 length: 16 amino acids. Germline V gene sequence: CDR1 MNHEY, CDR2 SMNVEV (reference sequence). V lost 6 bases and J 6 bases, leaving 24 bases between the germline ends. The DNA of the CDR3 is TGTGCCAGCAGATGGGGGCGACCTACCCCTGGCGGCGAGCAGTACTTC. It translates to CASRWGRPTPGGEQYF.

The CDR3 is CASRISREGPQHF. The DNA for the CDR3 is TGTGCCAGCAGGATCAGCAGGGAAGGGCCCCAGCATTTT. The chain joins TRBV6-6 to TRBJ1-5, with TRBD1 as a possible D gene (5 bases). Germline lookup yields CDR1 MNHNY and CDR2 SVGAGI (reference sequence). The V end was cut by 6 bases, the J end by 9 bases, with 15 bases between. The CDR3 covers 13 residues.

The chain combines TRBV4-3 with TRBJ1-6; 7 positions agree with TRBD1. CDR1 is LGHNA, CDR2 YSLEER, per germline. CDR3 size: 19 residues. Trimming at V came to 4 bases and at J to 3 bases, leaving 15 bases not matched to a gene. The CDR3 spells CASSPQAQGGRDYNSPLHF. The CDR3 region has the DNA TGCGCCAGCAGCCCGCAGGCCCAGGGGGGCAGGGACTATAATTCACCCCTCCACTTT.

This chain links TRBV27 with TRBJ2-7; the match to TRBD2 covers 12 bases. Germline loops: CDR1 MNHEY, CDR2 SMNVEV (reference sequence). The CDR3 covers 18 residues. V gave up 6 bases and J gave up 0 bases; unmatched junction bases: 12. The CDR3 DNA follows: TGTGCCAGCAGAAACCCGGGACTAGCGGGCGTTACCTCCTACGAGCAGTACTTC. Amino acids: CASRNPGLAGVTSYEQYF.

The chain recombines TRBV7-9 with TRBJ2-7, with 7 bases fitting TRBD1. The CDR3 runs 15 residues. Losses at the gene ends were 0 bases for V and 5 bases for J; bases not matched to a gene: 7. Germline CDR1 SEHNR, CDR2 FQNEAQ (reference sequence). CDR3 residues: CASSLARQGRNEQYF. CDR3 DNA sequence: TGTGCCAGCAGCTTAGCAAGACAGGGTCGTAACGAGCAGTACTTC. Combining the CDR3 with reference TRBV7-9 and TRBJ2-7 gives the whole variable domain DTGVSQNPRHKITKRGQNVTFRCDPISEHNRLYWYRQTLGQGPEFLTYFQNEAQLEKSRLLSDRFSAERPKGSFSTLEIQRTEQGDSAMYLCASSLARQGRNEQYFGPGTRLTVT.